This entry describes one T cell receptor beta chain. It has no known antigen specificity. Per-base quality was not reported, and no clone a single base away is much larger than it. The data are from a study of T cell responses to AZD1222 COVID-19 vaccine (TCRdb year 2021). About the full investigation: AZD1222 recipients whose second dose came at about 4 weeks and those whose second dose came at about 12 weeks were combined into one group, since spike-specific TCR depth and breadth did not differ between the two schedules. A total of 233 trial participants underwent TCR sequencing, of whom approximately 210 received two doses of AZD1222 and some 25 received two doses of the MenACWY control vaccine. Enrollment into the trials was organized by age into subgroups of 18-55, 56-69 and 70-plus years, and those subgroups contained about 150, 27 and 61 TCR-sequenced participants, respectively.

What the authors observed across the whole study: Conclusions about previously exposed vaccinees are limited because only five to seven AZD1222 recipients were SARS-CoV-2 seropositive at baseline. Most participants were white British and females outnumbered males, and the authors suggested that clonal diversity may have been underestimated. Epitopes outside the regions mutated in the B.1.351 and B.1.1.7 variants were reportedly recognized by nearly half of the unique spike-specific TCRs. Because no day 14 peak-response samples were available, the repertoires could be characterized only after the peak T cell response. Vaccine-associated CD4 TCRs spanned the whole spike protein, with dominant responses in regions 160-218 and 743-854. The 56-69-year group was small, and its depth increase did not reach significance, likely because of low power. After two AZD1222 doses, both the breadth and the depth of spike-specific TCRs were significantly higher than at day 0 and than in MenACWY recipients.

The CDR3 regions of human TCRbeta chains were analyzed by immunosequencing. As for the authors' bioinformatics: TCRs in the repertoires were compared against a reference library of SARS-CoV-2-specific TCRs that had been generated with the MIRA antigen-specificity platform. Breadth was defined as the fraction of unique TCRs that were SARS-CoV-2-associated. Depth was defined as the fraction of total T cells that were SARS-CoV-2-associated. Each spike-specific TCR was assigned to its reactive spike region and to a CD4 or CD8 class using the MIRA data. Log10-transformed breadth and depth values were compared by one-way ANOVA with Sidak's multiple comparisons tests. TCRdb retrieved this table from immuneACCESS and kept in-frame rearrangements only. Not all clones are present; in checked studies, unresolved V genes account for under half, and no reason is known for the remainder. Clone size and the V and J calls come from that table; the DNA yielded D and trimming. In this sample the table shows about 150,000 clones, roughly 90% of which occur a single time. Jointly, the top ten make up around 18% of the sample.

The sample's time point label is to be understood as: baseline before first vaccination. Samples from vaccinated people were obtained from the UK trials COV001 and COV002, which included a single-blind randomized controlled phase 2/3 trial of AZD1222 (ChAdOx1 nCoV-19) in healthy adults. For TCRbeta chain sequencing, PBMC samples from trial participants were taken at day 0 and at day 28 after the second dose. The V end gives up 3 bases and the J end 3 bases, leaving 4 bases in the junction not matched to a gene. Counted from cysteine to phenylalanine, this CDR3 has 16 amino acids. Just the 48-base CDR3 DNA is kept, in frame starting at base 1. For CDR1 and CDR2, the germline V gene lists LGHNT and FRNRAP.

The source of this sequence is an adult in good health. The V gene is TRBV12-5 and the J gene is TRBJ2-3, and 12 junctional nucleotides match TRBD2. The sample here was peripheral blood, taken on day 0 of AZD1222 vaccination. The DNA is TGTGCTAGTGGTTTTGGGCTAGCGGGGGGGACAGATACGCAGTATTTT. Its protein reads: CASGFGLAGGTDTQYF.